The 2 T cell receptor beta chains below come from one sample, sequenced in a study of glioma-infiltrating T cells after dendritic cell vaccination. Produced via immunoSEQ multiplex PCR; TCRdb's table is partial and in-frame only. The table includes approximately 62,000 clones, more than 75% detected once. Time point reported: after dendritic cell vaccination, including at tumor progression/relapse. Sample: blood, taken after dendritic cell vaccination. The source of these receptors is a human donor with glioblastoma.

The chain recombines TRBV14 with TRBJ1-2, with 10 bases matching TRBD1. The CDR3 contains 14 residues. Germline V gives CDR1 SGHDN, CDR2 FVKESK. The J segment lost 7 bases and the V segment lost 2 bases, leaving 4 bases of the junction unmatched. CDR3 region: CASSQTRTGGGYTF. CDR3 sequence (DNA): TGTGCCAGCAGCCAAACCCGGACAGGGGGTGGCTACACCTTC.

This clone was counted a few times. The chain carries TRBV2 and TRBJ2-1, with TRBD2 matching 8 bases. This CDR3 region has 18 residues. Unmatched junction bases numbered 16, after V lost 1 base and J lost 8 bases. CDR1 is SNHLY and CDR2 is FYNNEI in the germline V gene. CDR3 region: CASSEVGSGKPGRDEQFF. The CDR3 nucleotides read TGTGCCAGCAGTGAAGTAGGTAGCGGGAAGCCAGGTCGTGATGAGCAGTTCTTC. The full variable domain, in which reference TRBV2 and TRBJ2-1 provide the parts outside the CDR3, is EPEVTQTPSHQVTQMGQEVILRCVPISNHLYFYWYRQILGQKVEFLVSFYNNEISEKSEIFDDQFSVERPDGSNFTLKIRSTKLEDSAMYFCASSEVGSGKPGRDEQFFGPGTRLTVL.